The next 3 T cell receptor beta chains were all read from a single sample in a study of CD8+CD57+ T cells in acquired aplastic anemia. The template for TCR beta VDJ and CDR3 sequence profiling was genomic DNA. One entry per CDR3 protein results from TCRdb running MiXCR on the reads. The sample comprises about half a million distinct CDR3 sequences, around 33% of which are singletons, and less than 0.85% rests with the top ten. Selection for sequencing was limited to patients who had shown CD8+CD57+ cell expansion by flow cytometry. Sample: sorted CD4+, CD8+, or CD8+CD57+ T cells (not recorded which) from PBMCs. All receptors come from a human donor with aplastic anemia.

CDR3 region: CAVSGGEGASYEQYF. DNA for the CDR3: TGTGCTGTCAGCGGGGGGGAGGGGGCCTCCTACGAGCAGTACTTC. The chain carries TRBV2 and TRBJ2-7; 10 bases match TRBD2. The germline V gene encodes CDR1 SNHLY and CDR2 FYNNEI. This CDR3 comprises 15 residues.

The sample holds a few counts of this clonotype. The chain employs TRBV6-1 and TRBJ2-7, with a weak D call TRBD1 (5 bases). Germline V CDR1 and CDR2: MNHNS, SASEGT. The CDR3 has 15 residues. Deletions cut 6 bases from V and 0 bases from J, with 15 bases between. The CDR3 bases are TGTGCCAGCAGGTCGACAGATTTTAGCTCCTACGAGCAGTACTTC. Translated: CASRSTDFSSYEQYF.

This clonotype was recorded at least ten times. The rearrangement joins TRBV19 to TRBJ1-1; no clear D. Trimming left V 4 bases short and J 1 base short, with 7 bases between. Germline values: CDR1 LNHDA, CDR2 SQIVND (reference sequence). This CDR3 spans 13 amino acids. The CDR3 coding sequence is TGTGCCAGTAGTAGTGTCCAGAACACTGAAGCTTTCTTT. Amino acid sequence: CASSSVQNTEAFF.